This TCR beta chain originates from a study of OX40 agonist ivuxolimab in advanced cancers. For the study at large: Six ivuxolimab dose levels, 0.01 to 10 mg/kg, were given intravenously every 2 weeks.

The germline V gene encodes CDR1 SGDLS and CDR2 YYNGEE. This CDR3 has 16 amino acids. The V end lost 3 bases, the J end lost 1 base, and 15 bases lay between the germline ends. TCRdb keeps only in-frame clones here, not all; method: immunoSEQ multiplex PCR. The sample includes about 68,000 clones, roughly 86% of them seen just once. This chain uses TRBV9 with TRBJ2-3, with D uncertain. The starting material was CD4+ or CD8+ T cells sorted from blood, obtained in a trial of the OX40 agonist ivuxolimab. This receptor was obtained from an adult with an advanced solid tumor such as melanoma, head and neck, liver or kidney cancer. CDR3 in amino acids: CASSAQATRGTDTQYF. CDR3 nucleotide sequence: TGTGCCAGCAGCGCACAAGCGACCAGAGGCACAGATACGCAGTATTTT.